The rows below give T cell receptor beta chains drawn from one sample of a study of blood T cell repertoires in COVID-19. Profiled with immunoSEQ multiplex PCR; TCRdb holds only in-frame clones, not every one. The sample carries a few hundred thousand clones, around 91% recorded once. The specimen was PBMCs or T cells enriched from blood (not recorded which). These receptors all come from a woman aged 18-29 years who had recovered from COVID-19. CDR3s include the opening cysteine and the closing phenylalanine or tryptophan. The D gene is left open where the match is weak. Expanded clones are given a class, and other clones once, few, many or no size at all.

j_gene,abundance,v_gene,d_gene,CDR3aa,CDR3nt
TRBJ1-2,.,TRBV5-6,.,CASSRPERYGYTF,TGTGCCAGCAGCCGACCCGAGCGCTATGGCTACACCTTC
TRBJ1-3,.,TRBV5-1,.,CATQSMNRSGNTIYF,TGCGCCACCCAGTCGATGAACCGCTCTGGAAACACCATATATTTT
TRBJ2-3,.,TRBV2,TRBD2,CASRTGSGGADTQYF,TGTGCCAGCAGAACCGGCAGCGGGGGGGCAGATACGCAGTATTTT
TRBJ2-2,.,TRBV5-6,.,CASSIGAVGELFF,TGTGCCAGCAGCATAGGGGCGGTAGGGGAGCTGTTTTTT
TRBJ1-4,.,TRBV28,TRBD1,CASSSPGQTNEKLFF,TGTGCCAGCAGTTCACCGGGACAGACTAATGAAAAACTGTTTTTT
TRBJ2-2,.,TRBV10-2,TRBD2,CASSESLAGSNTGELFF,TGCGCCAGCAGTGAAAGCCTAGCGGGGTCGAACACCGGGGAGCTGTTTTTT
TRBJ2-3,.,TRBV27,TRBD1,CANLDRDRTDTQYF,TGTGCCAACTTGGACAGGGACCGCACAGATACGCAGTATTTT
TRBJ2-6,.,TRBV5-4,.,CASSLDGYGANVLTF,TGTGCCAGCAGCTTGGACGGGTATGGGGCCAACGTCCTGACTTTC
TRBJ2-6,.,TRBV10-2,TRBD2,CASSGLASLSGANVLTF,TGCGCCAGCAGTGGACTAGCGTCTCTCTCTGGGGCCAACGTCCTGACTTTC
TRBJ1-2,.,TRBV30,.,CACRGGPSSVYGYTF,TGTGCCTGTCGGGGGGGACCGAGTAGTGTCTATGGCTACACCTTC
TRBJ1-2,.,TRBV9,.,CASHLGLLKGYTF,TGTGCCAGTCACTTGGGACTCCTAAAGGGCTACACCTTC
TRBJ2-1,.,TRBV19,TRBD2,CASSISGDYNEQFF,TGTGCCAGTAGTATTAGCGGGGATTACAATGAGCAGTTCTTC
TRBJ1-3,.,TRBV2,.,CARGGSSSGNTIYF,TGTGCCAGGGGGGGTTCCAGCTCTGGAAACACCATATATTTT
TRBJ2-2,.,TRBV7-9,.,CASSLAAGAGELFF,TGTGCCAGCAGCTTAGCGGCGGGTGCCGGGGAGCTGTTTTTT
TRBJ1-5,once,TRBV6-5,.,CASTERGYQPQHF,TGTGCCAGCACCGAAAGGGGATATCAGCCCCAGCATTTT
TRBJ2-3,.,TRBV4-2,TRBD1,CASTPDRGTTDTQYF,TGTGCCAGCACCCCGGACAGGGGGACTACAGATACGCAGTATTTT
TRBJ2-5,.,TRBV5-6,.,CASSSTGREETQYF,TGTGCCAGCAGCTCGACGGGCAGGGAAGAGACCCAGTACTTC
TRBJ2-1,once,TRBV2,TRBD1,CASSYDRGRGEQFF,TGTGCCAGCAGCTATGACAGGGGGCGCGGTGAGCAGTTCTTC
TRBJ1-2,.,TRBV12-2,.,CASRRSGEIQYHYGYTF,TGTGCAAGTCGTCGATCCGGGGAGATCCAATATCACTATGGCTACACCTTC
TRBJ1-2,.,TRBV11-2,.,CASSINRPNYGYTF,TGTGCCAGCAGTATCAACAGGCCTAACTATGGCTACACCTTC
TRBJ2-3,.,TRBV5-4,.,CASSTQGFGDTQYF,TGTGCCAGCAGCACACAGGGATTTGGAGATACGCAGTATTTT
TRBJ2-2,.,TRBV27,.,CASSLSDSTGELFF,TGTGCCAGCAGTTTATCAGACAGCACCGGGGAGCTGTTTTTT
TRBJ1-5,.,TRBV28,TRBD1,CASSLSGTGLNQPQHF,TGTGCCAGCAGTTTATCCGGGACAGGGCTAAATCAGCCCCAGCATTTT
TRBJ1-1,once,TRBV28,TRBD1,CASSTIQGYTEAFF,TGTGCCAGCAGCACAATACAGGGGTACACTGAAGCTTTCTTT
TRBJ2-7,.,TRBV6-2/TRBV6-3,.,CASSYFGTTYEQYF,TGTGCCAGCAGTTACTTTGGGACAACGTACGAGCAGTACTTC
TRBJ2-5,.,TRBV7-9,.,CASSQDWKFQETQYF,TGTGCCAGCAGCCAAGACTGGAAGTTTCAAGAGACCCAGTACTTC
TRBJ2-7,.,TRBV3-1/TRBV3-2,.,CASSQRDTAYEQYF,TGTGCCAGCAGCCAGAGGGACACTGCCTACGAGCAGTACTTC